Below, 24 T cell receptor beta chains from the same sample are listed, as sequenced in a study of vaccination effects on CD4 cells after COVID-19. The assay was immunoSEQ multiplex PCR, and TCRdb's table has in-frame clones only and misses some. Of 65,000 to 90,000 clones listed, 73% are singletons. These TCRs are of unknown antigen specificity. Culture proceeded for 9 to 11 days, and CD4+ T cells were then isolated. Every participant took two doses of the BNT162b2 or mRNA-1273 vaccine. This sample comprised CD4+ T cells from PBMCs cultured without peptide, obtained after COVID-19 vaccination. These receptors came from a human donor who received a COVID-19 vaccine.

In regard to this clone: Other DNA variants within this sample encode the same CDR3. The chain couples TRBV7-9 to TRBJ1-2; 12 bases agree with TRBD1. Germline trimming cut 3 bases from V and 7 bases from J; bases unmatched to any gene: 3. The CDR3 has 14 residues. CDR1 and CDR2 (germline): SEHNR, FQNEAQ (reference sequence). CDR3 in amino acids: CASSLGQGAGGYTF. The CDR3 DNA reads TGTGCCAGCAGCTTGGGACAGGGGGCAGGTGGCTACACCTTC. Filled out from reference TRBV7-9 and TRBJ1-2, the complete variable domain reads DTGVSQNPRHKITKRGQNVTFRCDPISEHNRLYWYRQTLGQGPEFLTYFQNEAQLEKSRLLSDRFSAERPKGSFSTLEIQRTEQGDSAMYLCASSLGQGAGGYTFGSGTRLTVV.

The chain is built from TRBV9 and TRBJ1-4, with 7 bases identical to TRBD1. This CDR3 contains 16 residues. V gave up 0 bases and J gave up 6 bases; unmatched junction bases: 8. Germline V lookup: CDR1 SGDLS, CDR2 YYNGEE. In DNA form, the CDR3 reads TGTGCCAGCAGCGTAGGGATAAGGGACAGAGATGAAAAACTGTTTTTT. Encoded protein: CASSVGIRDRDEKLFF.

Concerning this clone itself: A junction end diverges from the germline sequence, so it may reflect a read error. The chain joins TRBV2 to TRBJ1-6; maybe TRBD1 (6 bases). The CDR3 is 18 residues long. Germline assignment: CDR1 SNHLY and CDR2 FYNNEI. CDR3 bases: TGTGCCAGCAGCGAAGGGCCAGGGGAAGGGTGGAGGAATTCACCCCTCCACTTT. Protein product: CASSEGPGEGWRNSPLHF.

The V call is TRBV20-1, the J call TRBJ2-5, with 8 bases aligning to TRBD1. V trimming: 4 bases; J trimming: 14 bases; junction bases outside the gene matches: 9. The CDR3 runs to 11 residues. Germline CDR1 DFQATT, CDR2 SNEGSKA (reference sequence). The chain's CDR3 is CSATYRGSVYF. The CDR3 nucleotides read TGCAGTGCTACTTACAGGGGGTCCGTTTACTTC.

This clone was picked up a small number of times. The V gene is TRBV4-1, the J gene TRBJ1-2, with 7 bases lining up with TRBD1. The CDR3 runs 13 residues. J gave up 5 bases and V 6 bases, and 6 bases lay outside the gene matches. The germline CDR1 and CDR2 sequences are MGHRA and YSYEKL. The CDR3 protein is CASSSDREYGYTF. CDR3 sequence (DNA): TGCGCCAGCAGTTCAGACAGGGAGTATGGCTACACCTTC.

Written as DNA, the CDR3 is TGTGCCAGCAGTGAAGACCCAGGGGGGACCCAGTACTTC. It specifies CASSEDPGGTQYF. V is TRBV6-1 and J is TRBJ2-5; 7 bases align to TRBD1. V dropped 1 base and J dropped 7; count of bases not matched to a gene: 3. CDR3 length: 13 amino acids. From germline, CDR1 is MNHNS and CDR2 SASEGT.

The chain employs TRBV6-6 and TRBJ1-3; D gene ambiguous. This CDR3 is built from 18 residues. Germline-derived CDR1 and CDR2 are MNHNY and SVGAGI (reference sequence). The V gene lost 5 bases and the J gene lost 3 bases, with 23 bases spanning the gap. The chain's CDR3 is CASSPNPGRHGGGNTIYF. CDR3 sequence (DNA): TGTGCCAGCAGTCCTAATCCCGGGCGACACGGAGGTGGAAACACCATATATTTT.

The rearrangement links TRBV19 to TRBJ1-5; the D is unclear. CDR3 length: 18 residues. Per germline, CDR1 LNHDA and CDR2 SQIVND (reference sequence). The V gene lost 6 bases and the J gene lost 3 bases, with 24 bases spanning the gap. CDR3 protein: CASSGNSGPPSANQPQHF. DNA of the CDR3: TGTGCCAGTAGCGGAAACTCCGGGCCCCCCAGCGCCAATCAGCCCCAGCATTTT.

The chain employs TRBV27 and TRBJ1-1, with no clear D. This CDR3 has 15 residues. CDR1 and CDR2 (germline): MNHEY, SMNVEV (reference sequence). Trimming pared 5 bases from V and 0 bases from J, leaving 13 bases between. The CDR3 DNA reads as TGTGCCAGCAGTATGTCGGGCCAGATGAACACTGAAGCTTTCTTT. Encoded protein: CASSMSGQMNTEAFF.

The gene calls are TRBV3-1 (or the pseudogene TRBV3-2) and TRBJ2-3; D call uncertain. Trimming shortened V by 4 bases and J by 4 bases, and 6 bases separated the two germline ends. Germline CDR1 and CDR2: LGHDT and YNNKEL (reference sequence). The CDR3 is 12 amino acids. The CDR3 nucleotides read TGTGCCAGCAGCCTGCGTGCAGATACGCAGTATTTT. This encodes CASSLRADTQYF.

This chain joins TRBV5-5 and TRBJ1-1; possible D gene TRBD1, 6 bases. Trimming removed 4 bases from V and 0 bases from J, with 13 bases in between. The CDR3 totals 15 residues. The germline CDR1 and CDR2 sequences are SGHKS and YYEKEE (reference sequence). CDR3: CASSMAGAMNTEAFF. The DNA for the CDR3 is TGTGCCAGCAGCATGGCAGGGGCGATGAACACTGAAGCTTTCTTT. Filled out from reference TRBV5-5 and TRBJ1-1, the complete variable domain reads DAGVTQSPTHLIKTRGQQVTLRCSPISGHKSVSWYQQVLGQGPQFIFQYYEKEERGRGNFPDRFSARQFPNYSSELNVNALLLGDSALYLCASSMAGAMNTEAFFGQGTRLTVV.

V and J are TRBV19 and TRBJ1-5, with D unresolved. The CDR3 totals 13 residues. V was shortened by 5 bases and J by 6 bases, with 11 bases between the two germline ends. Germline V gene data show CDR1 as LNHDA and CDR2 as SQIVND (reference sequence). The CDR3 here is CASSPRNGQPQHF. CDR3 DNA sequence: TGTGCCAGTAGTCCACGTAACGGTCAGCCCCAGCATTTT. Filled out from reference TRBV19 and TRBJ1-5, the complete variable domain reads DGGITQSPKYLFRKEGQNVTLSCEQNLNHDAMYWYRQDPGQGLRLIYYSQIVNDFQKGDIAEGYSVSREKKESFPLTVTSAQKNPTAFYLCASSPRNGQPQHFGDGTRLSIL.

The chain has TRBV3-1 (or the pseudogene TRBV3-2) and TRBJ2-5, with D possibly called TRBD1 or TRBD2 (5 bases each). Per germline, CDR1 LGHDT and CDR2 YNNKEL (reference sequence). This CDR3 contains 17 residues. Trimming pared 0 bases from V and 7 bases from J, leaving 21 bases between. In nucleotides, the CDR3 is TGTGCCAGCAGCCAAGATGGTTACCGGCCGGGTGGGGGGACCCAGTACTTC. This translates into CASSQDGYRPGGGTQYF.

The rearrangement joins TRBV10-3 to TRBJ1-2; D may be TRBD1 (6 bases). V lost 9 bases and J 7 bases, leaving 21 bases between the germline ends. In germline, CDR1 is ENHRY, CDR2 SYGVKD. The CDR3 runs to 14 residues. The CDR3, as DNA: TGTGCCATAAACCGGGACCAGGGGCTTGGTGGCTACACCTTC. The encoded protein is CAINRDQGLGGYTF.

The chain uses TRBV2 and TRBJ2-3; D not resolved. Trimming removed 5 bases from V and 6 bases from J, with 15 bases in between. The CDR3 has 14 residues. Looked up from germline, CDR1 is SNHLY and CDR2 is FYNNEI. CDR3 coding DNA: TGTGCCAGCAGTCCCCCCGTGGGCTGGGATACGCAGTATTTT. Translation gives CASSPPVGWDTQYF.

This chain uses TRBV2 with TRBJ2-5; D uncertain. V lost 7 bases and J lost 0, with 6 bases in between. Germline CDR1 is SNHLY and CDR2 is FYNNEI. The CDR3 extends over 12 amino acids. DNA for the CDR3: TGTGCCAGCAAAATATACCAAGAGACCCAGTACTTC. Translated: CASKIYQETQYF.

The genes are TRBV15 and TRBJ1-5; D is uncertain. CDR1 LNHNV and CDR2 YYDKDF come from the germline V gene (reference sequence). The CDR3 totals 13 residues. Trimming took 0 bases from V and 6 from J, leaving 6 bases between them. CDR3 bases: TGTGCCACCAGCAGAGATCCTGCTCAGCCCCAGCATTTT. Its translation: CATSRDPAQPQHF.

The chain couples TRBV2 to TRBJ1-1; 7 bases are a match to TRBD1. This CDR3 contains 14 residues. The J segment lost 4 bases and the V segment lost 5 bases, leaving 7 bases of the junction unmatched. Germline V gene data show CDR1 as SNHLY and CDR2 as FYNNEI. In DNA, the CDR3 is TGTGCCAGCAGTTCTCCCAGGGGGAGCACTGAAGCTTTCTTT. Translated: CASSSPRGSTEAFF.

This chain connects TRBV24-1 to TRBJ2-1; D might be TRBD1 (6 bases). Per germline, CDR1 KGHDR and CDR2 SFDVKD. The CDR3 is 16 amino acids. Between the trimmed V and J ends, which lost 2 bases and 1 base, there was a span of 11 bases. CDR3 DNA: TGTGCCACCAGTGATTCTACAGGGTTTTCCTACAATGAGCAGTTCTTC. Amino acids: CATSDSTGFSYNEQFF.

The chain carries TRBV6-5 and TRBJ1-2; D is unresolved. Germline CDR1 is MNHEY and CDR2 is SVGAGI. CDR3 size: 15 residues. V lost 5 bases, J lost 0 bases, and 13 bases lay in between. DNA of the CDR3: TGTGCCAGCAGTAGGCCTGGGGTGGCTAACTATGGCTACACCTTC. Its protein product is CASSRPGVANYGYTF.

V usage is TRBV20-1 and J usage is TRBJ2-7; the match to TRBD1 covers 7 bases. In germline, CDR1 is DFQATT, CDR2 SNEGSKA (reference sequence). V was clipped by 3 bases and J by 3 bases; unmatched bases: 2. The CDR3 has 12 residues. DNA of the CDR3: TGCAGTGCTAGTACAGGGGACTACGAGCAGTACGTC. It yields the protein CSASTGDYEQYV.

This clone was observed a single time. Other nucleotide sequences in the sample specify the same CDR3. The chain joins TRBV3-1 (or the pseudogene TRBV3-2) to TRBJ2-2, with 7 positions matching TRBD1. Losses at the gene ends were 1 base for V and 1 base for J; bases not matched to a gene: 0. Germline CDR1 LGHDT, CDR2 YNNKEL (reference sequence). The CDR3 has 15 amino acids. CDR3 region: CASSQGTGNTGELFF. CDR3 coding DNA: TGTGCCAGCAGCCAAGGGACAGGGAACACCGGGGAGCTGTTTTTT.

This clone was recorded once. The chain carries TRBV5-8 and TRBJ2-3, with 9 bases lining up with TRBD1. V shed 3 bases and J 7 bases; nucleotides not matched to a gene: 9. The CDR3 is 15 residues long. CDR1 is SGHTS and CDR2 is YDEGEE in the germline V gene. The CDR3 loop reads CASSSTGTGTNTQYF. CDR3 DNA: TGTGCCAGCAGCTCAACCGGGACAGGGACTAATACGCAGTATTTT.

This clone has more than one count but fewer than ten. The V gene is TRBV29-1, the J gene TRBJ2-3, with no clear D. CDR3 length equals 15 residues. Trimming pared 2 bases from V and 1 base from J, leaving 13 bases between. Germline CDR1 reads SQVTM; CDR2 reads ANQGSEA. The CDR3 reads CSVESANWGTDTQYF. For the CDR3, the DNA is TGCAGCGTTGAATCGGCCAATTGGGGCACAGATACGCAGTATTTT.